One TCR beta chain is described in this entry. Its binding antigen is unknown. No base quality values were provided; no much bigger clone lies one nucleotide off. The data derive from a study of T cell responses to AZD1222 COVID-19 vaccine (dated by TCRdb to the early 2020s). With respect to the entire study: TCR sequencing covered 230 or so trial participants: nearly 210 given two doses of AZD1222 and about 26 given two doses of MenACWY control vaccine. Trial participants were enrolled by age into subgroups of 18-55, 56-69 and 70-plus years, and around 150, 28 and 57 TCR-sequenced participants, respectively, were included in these subgroups. The study at large found these results: Participants were mostly white British, with more females than males. The authors suggested clonal diversity may have been underestimated. Conclusions about previously exposed vaccinees are limited, since just five or six AZD1222 recipients were seropositive for SARS-CoV-2 at baseline. Spike-specific TCR breadth and depth rose significantly after two AZD1222 doses compared with day 0 and with MenACWY recipients. The vaccine-associated CD4 TCRs covered the entire spike protein, and the dominant responses fell in regions 160-218 and 743-854. Nearly half of unique spike-specific TCRs reportedly recognized epitopes outside regions mutated in the B.1.351 and B.1.1.7 variants. In the small 56-69-year group, the increase in depth fell short of significance, most likely because of low power. Because no samples from the day 14 peak response were available, repertoires could be characterized only after the peak T cell response.

The CDR3 regions of human TCRbeta chains were analyzed by immunosequencing. On the study's bioinformatics: Repertoire TCRs were matched against a reference library of SARS-CoV-2-specific TCRs generated with the MIRA antigen-specificity platform. Breadth meant the fraction of unique TCRs that were SARS-CoV-2-associated, whereas depth meant the fraction of total T cells that were SARS-CoV-2-associated. Using the MIRA data, each spike-specific TCR was assigned both to the spike region to which the TCR was reactive and to a CD4 or CD8 class. Log10-transformed breadth and depth values were compared by one-way ANOVA with Sidak's multiple comparisons tests. Not all clones reach the TCRdb copy of this immuneACCESS table, which keeps in-frame sequences only. Checked studies attribute under half of the gap to unresolved V genes and leave the rest unexplained. The V and J calls and clone size are taken from that table; D and trimming were inferred from the DNA. The sample has roughly 100,000 clones on record, about 92% of them singletons. The top ten hold roughly 8% of the sample.

From the cysteine through the phenylalanine, the CDR3 covers 14 amino acids. This entry keeps only the CDR3 DNA: 42 bases, framed from base 1. According to the germline V gene (reference sequence), CDR1 reads SEHNR and CDR2 reads FQNEAQ. V and J are truncated by 3 bases and 5 bases respectively, leaving an intervening sequence of 11 bases. The time point label for this specimen denotes: about 28 days (+/-7) after the second vaccine dose. AZD1222 recipients given second doses at about 4 weeks or at about 12 weeks were pooled, since spike-specific TCR depth and breadth were not found to differ between the two schedules. Vaccinee samples were obtained from the UK trials COV001 and COV002, which included a single-blind randomized controlled phase 2/3 trial of AZD1222 (ChAdOx1 nCoV-19) in healthy adults. For TCRbeta chain sequencing, PBMC samples from trial participants were taken at day 0 and at day 28 after the second dose.

The sample here was peripheral blood, taken 28 days after the second AZD1222 dose. The chain links TRBV7-9 with TRBJ1-5; the D gene is possibly TRBD1, with 6 bases matching. This sequence originates from an adult who received the AZD1222 COVID-19 vaccine. The CDR3 is CASSFGQSHQPQHF. Read as DNA, the sequence is TGTGCCAGCAGCTTTGGACAGTCCCATCAGCCCCAGCATTTT.